This TCR beta chain was obtained from a study of T-cell memory formation after mild COVID-19. TCRdb analysed the 5' RACE reads with MiXCR anew, one entry per CDR3 protein. The sample comprises around 450,000 distinct CDR3 sequences, roughly 26% of which are singletons, and about 10% rests with the top ten. This clonotype was recorded a few times. Germline V gene lookup returns CDR1 MDHEN and CDR2 SYDVKM. The CDR3 spans 16 residues. Deletions cut 6 bases from V and 0 bases from J, with 16 bases between. Sequences were obtained from PBMCs or a T cell subset sorted from them (not recorded which). The chain couples TRBV28 to TRBJ2-3, with TRBD1 as a possible D gene (6 bases). The clonotype originates from an adult woman who had mild COVID-19 (a few samples of this study predate the infection). Cell type and time point are not known. This CDR3 is CASRPTGSTSTDTQYF. In DNA form, the CDR3 reads TGTGCCAGCAGGCCTACAGGGTCCACTAGCACAGATACGCAGTATTTT.